Following are 30 T cell receptor beta chains from one sample sequenced in a study of CD8+CD57+ T cells in acquired aplastic anemia. All sequencing subjects had displayed CD8+CD57+ cell expansion on flow cytometry. TCR beta VDJ combinations and CDR3 sequences were profiled from genomic DNA. TCRdb independently ran MiXCR on the reads; one entry per CDR3 protein. The repertoire has about 470,000 distinct CDR3 sequences, roughly 34% of them found once; the top ten carry less than 0.85%. The sequenced sample consisted of sorted CD4+, CD8+, or CD8+CD57+ T cells (not recorded which) from PBMCs. These receptors all stem from a human donor with aplastic anemia.

This clonotype was seen repeatedly, ten times or more. The chain couples TRBV29-1 to TRBJ1-1; D unresolved. CDR3 length equals 12 residues. Germline V gives CDR1 SQVTM, CDR2 ANQGSEA. V was cut by 7 bases and J by 4 bases, with 13 bases left in between. The chain's CDR3 is CSGRALGTEAFF. Here the CDR3 DNA reads TGCAGCGGACGGGCCCTGGGCACTGAAGCTTTCTTT. Drawing the rest from reference TRBV29-1 and TRBJ1-1, the complete variable domain is SAVISQKPSRDICQRGTSLTIQCQVDSQVTMMFWYRQQPGQSLTLIATANQGSEATYESGFVIDKFPISRPNLTFSTLTVSNMSPEDSSIYLCSGRALGTEAFFGQGTRLTVV.

The chain joins TRBV7-3 to TRBJ2-7; D is undetermined. V was pared by 6 bases and J by 6 bases, with 15 bases between. CDR3 length: 13 residues. Germline V CDR1 and CDR2: SGHTA, FQGTGA. CDR3 nucleotide sequence: TGTGCCAGCAGATCTCTAGGGTCGGGCGAGCAGTACTTC. It specifies CASRSLGSGEQYF.

J is TRBJ2-5 and V is TRBV6-1; 8 bases map to TRBD1. The ends lost 6 bases at V and 6 bases at J; junction bases unmatched: 6. Looked up from germline, CDR1 is MNHNS and CDR2 is SASEGT. The CDR3 spans 13 residues. The CDR3 sequence is CASSRDRGKTQYF. In nucleotides, the CDR3 is TGTGCCAGCAGCCGCGACAGGGGAAAGACCCAGTACTTC.

V is TRBV5-1 and J is TRBJ1-4; 10 nucleotides match TRBD1. The ends lost 4 bases at V and 1 base at J; junction bases unmatched: 1. There are 15 residues in the CDR3. Germline V gene data show CDR1 as SGHRS and CDR2 as YFSETQ. The CDR3 region has the DNA TGCGCCAGCAGCAGGGACAGGGGAACTAATGAAAAACTGTTTTTT. This encodes CASSRDRGTNEKLFF.

At least ten counts were recorded for this clonotype. V is TRBV29-1 and J is TRBJ1-2; D is ambiguous. V dropped 3 bases and J dropped 1 base, with 9 bases sitting between them. CDR1 is SQVTM and CDR2 is ANQGSEA in the germline V gene. CDR3 length: 13 amino acids. The CDR3 DNA sequence: TGCAGCGTTGATTTACAGAGTAACTATGGCTACACCTTC. It codes for CSVDLQSNYGYTF.

The chain has TRBV6-1 and TRBJ1-6; the match to TRBD1 covers 10 bases. The CDR3 is 17 residues long. V shed 4 bases and J 7 bases; nucleotides not matched to a gene: 10. Per the germline V gene, CDR1 is MNHNS and CDR2 is SASEGT. The DNA of the CDR3 is TGTGCCAGCAGTGGGGGGACAGGGGAGGATTTGAATTCACCCCTCCACTTT. This translates into CASSGGTGEDLNSPLHF.

A few counts support this clonotype. The V and J genes are TRBV20-1 and TRBJ1-1, with D possibly TRBD1 on 5 matching bases. V was cut by 6 bases and J by 0 bases, with 20 bases left in between. Germline V lookup: CDR1 DFQATT, CDR2 SNEGSKA (reference sequence). The CDR3 totals 16 residues. The CDR3 DNA reads TGCAGTGCCAGGAGGGGAGGGAACAGGATGAACACTGAAGCTTTCTTT. Amino acid sequence: CSARRGGNRMNTEAFF.

The chain joins TRBV5-1 to TRBJ1-1, with D hard to call. The ends were cut back, 5 bases at V and 4 bases at J, with 6 bases in the middle. Germline V lookup: CDR1 SGHRS, CDR2 YFSETQ. The CDR3 sequence is 11 residues long. The CDR3 sequence is CASRRGTEAFF. CDR3 DNA sequence: TGCGCCAGCAGACGGGGCACTGAAGCTTTCTTT.

This clonotype was seen at least ten times. The chain employs TRBV20-1 and TRBJ1-5, with 7 bases fitting TRBD1. The CDR3 extends over 15 amino acids. Per the germline V gene, CDR1 is DFQATT and CDR2 is SNEGSKA (reference sequence). With 6 bases clipped from V and 0 bases from J, the junction kept 8 bases outside the gene matches. CDR3 loop: CSAMGQPFSNQPQHF. In nucleotides, the CDR3 is TGCAGTGCGATGGGACAGCCTTTTAGCAATCAGCCCCAGCATTTT.

This clonotype came up many times. V usage is TRBV19 and J usage is TRBJ1-5, with TRBD1 matching over 8 bases. Germline values: CDR1 LNHDA, CDR2 SQIVND (reference sequence). This CDR3 spans 14 amino acids. V dropped 3 bases and J dropped 7; count of bases not matched to a gene: 5. CDR3 amino acids: CASSMGTGAQPQHF. The DNA of the CDR3 is TGTGCCAGTAGTATGGGGACAGGCGCCCAGCCCCAGCATTTT.

This clonotype was detected many times. The chain recombines TRBV7-2 with TRBJ2-3; 9 bases line up with TRBD2. V lost 1 base and J lost 2; bases outside the gene matches: 10. This CDR3 comprises 18 residues. Germline V gives CDR1 SGHTA, CDR2 FQGNSA. CDR3 amino acids: CASSLVGWRGGNTDTQYF. The CDR3 DNA sequence: TGTGCCAGCAGCTTAGTGGGCTGGCGGGGGGGTAACACAGATACGCAGTATTTT.

In the case of this clonotype: The junction differs from germline at one of its ends, possibly a read error. This rearrangement joins TRBV20-1 to TRBJ1-1, with TRBD1 identical over 12 bases. The CDR3 loop spans 13 amino acids. From germline, CDR1 is DFQATT and CDR2 SNEGSKA (reference sequence). The CDR3 DNA follows: TGCAGTGCTAGGGGGACAGGGGGCACTGAAGCTTCCTTT. Protein product: CSARGTGGTEASF.

The chain is built from TRBV24-1 and TRBJ1-2; D unresolved. The ends were cut back, 4 bases at V and 3 bases at J, with 5 bases in the middle. Germline CDR1 is KGHDR and CDR2 is SFDVKD. CDR3 length equals 12 residues. CDR3 DNA: TGTGCCACCAGTGACCCCCACTATGGCTACACCTTC. This codes for CATSDPHYGYTF.

This clonotype was detected a few times. The gene calls are TRBV12-3 or TRBV12-4 and TRBJ1-5; the match to TRBD1 covers 9 bases. J was trimmed by 1 base and V by 3 bases; bases with no gene match: 7. This CDR3 contains 17 residues. The CDR3 DNA reads TGTGCCAGCAGTTTCGGGGGACAGGGATCGAGCAATCAGCCCCAGCATTTT. It is translated as CASSFGGQGSSNQPQHF.

This sequence joins TRBV2 and TRBJ1-1; 9 bases are a match to TRBD1. With V trimmed by 5 bases and J by 3 bases, 7 bases remained unmatched. Per germline, CDR1 SNHLY and CDR2 FYNNEI. This CDR3 has 15 amino acids. This CDR3 is CASSPDRGVDTEAFF. For the CDR3, the DNA is TGTGCCAGCAGTCCGGACAGGGGAGTTGACACTGAAGCTTTCTTT.

The chain joins TRBV7-8 to TRBJ1-4; D gene unclear. The V end lost 3 bases, the J end lost 0 bases, and 14 bases lay between the germline ends. This CDR3 is built from 17 residues. The germline CDR1 and CDR2 sequences are SGHVS and FQNEAQ. The CDR3: CASSFDVQSATNEKLFF. The CDR3 DNA reads as TGTGCCAGCAGCTTTGATGTTCAGTCTGCAACTAATGAAAAACTGTTTTTT.

V usage is TRBV5-1 and J usage is TRBJ2-2; 8 positions match TRBD1. V lost 4 bases and J lost 6; bases outside the gene matches: 5. CDR3 length: 14 amino acids. Germline V CDR1 and CDR2: SGHRS, YFSETQ. The DNA for the CDR3 is TGCGCCAGCAGCGGGACAGGTTCCCCCGGGGAGCTGTTTTTT. It codes for CASSGTGSPGELFF.

The chain carries TRBV2 and TRBJ2-7, with D possibly being TRBD1 or TRBD2 (5 bases each). Looked up from germline, CDR1 is SNHLY and CDR2 is FYNNEI. V was pared by 6 bases and J by 5 bases, with 11 bases between. The CDR3 loop spans 12 amino acids. The CDR3 coding sequence is TGTGCCAGCAGCACGGGGCTCAACGAGCAGTACTTC. This encodes CASSTGLNEQYF.

The rearrangement uses TRBV2 and TRBJ1-1; tentative D call: TRBD1 (5 bases). In germline, CDR1 is SNHLY, CDR2 FYNNEI. The CDR3 totals 14 residues. The V end was cut by 6 bases, the J end by 4 bases, with 15 bases between. The CDR3 loop is CASRLIRGSTEAFF. The CDR3 DNA reads as TGTGCCAGCAGATTAATACGGGGGAGCACTGAAGCTTTCTTT.

As for this clonotype: Germline is not matched at one junction end, which may reflect a read error. This chain joins TRBV7-2 and TRBJ2-7, with 9 bases matching TRBD1. Germline V CDR1 and CDR2: SGHTA, FQGNSA. This CDR3 is 15 amino acids long. The CDR3 is CAGSLGRQGVYEQYF. In DNA, the CDR3 is TGTGCCGGCAGCTTGGGGCGACAGGGGGTGTACGAGCAGTACTTC.

This clonotype was observed a handful of times. The chain employs TRBV14 and TRBJ2-7; D gene ambiguous. The V end lost 1 base, the J end lost 5 bases, and 9 bases lay between the germline ends. Germline V gene sequence: CDR1 SGHDN, CDR2 FVKESK. The CDR3 contains 13 residues. CDR3: CASSQVVGDEQYF. As DNA, the CDR3 is TGTGCCAGCAGCCAAGTTGTCGGAGACGAGCAGTACTTC.

The V gene is TRBV5-1, the J gene TRBJ1-6; D ambiguous. The germline V gene has CDR1 SGHRS and CDR2 YFSETQ. This CDR3 comprises 16 residues. Trimming cost V 2 bases and J 1 base, with 10 bases left between them. As DNA, the CDR3 is TGCGCCAGCAGCTTCGGGGATCTTTCCTATAATTCACCCCTCCACTTT. Protein: CASSFGDLSYNSPLHF.

This clonotype was seen ten or more times. The chain joins TRBV12-3 or TRBV12-4 to TRBJ1-6; D is unresolved. The CDR3 extends over 14 amino acids. V shed 7 bases and J shed 4 bases, with 11 bases lying between them. The CDR3 DNA follows: TGTGCCAGCAACATTGACGGTTATAATTCACCCCTCCACTTT. Encoded protein: CASNIDGYNSPLHF.

This clonotype was counted ten times or more. V and J are TRBV10-1 and TRBJ2-2; the D gene is possibly TRBD2 (6 bases). Per the germline V gene, CDR1 is WNHNN and CDR2 is SYGVQD (reference sequence). The CDR3 length is 16 residues. The germline V and J ends were trimmed by 6 bases and 1 base, with 15 bases remaining between them. CDR3 coding DNA: TGCGCCAGCAGCCTCACCGGGACTTTGAACACCGGGGAGCTGTTTTTT. The encoded protein is CASSLTGTLNTGELFF.

V gene TRBV29-1 combines with J gene TRBJ1-1; possibly TRBD1 for D (6 bases). This CDR3 region has 11 residues. The V gene lost 7 bases and the J gene lost 9 bases, with 15 bases spanning the gap. Germline loops: CDR1 SQVTM, CDR2 ANQGSEA. Here the CDR3 reads CSAQGGGQAFF. The CDR3, as DNA: TGCAGCGCCCAGGGCGGGGGGCAAGCTTTCTTT.

The genes are TRBV11-1 and TRBJ2-1; 10 bases align to TRBD2. CDR1 is SGHAT, CDR2 FQDESV, per germline (reference sequence). The junction had 7 bases not matched to a gene; V was cut back by 2 bases and J by 6 bases. The CDR3 has 16 amino acids. The CDR3 DNA reads TGTGCCAGCAGCTTACAGCTAGCGGGGGTATTCAATGAGCAGTTCTTC. This gives the protein CASSLQLAGVFNEQFF.

As concerns this clonotype: Possible read error: a much larger clone is one base away. Because it lacks the conserved phenylalanine or tryptophan at the end, this CDR3 is likely a read error. The chain uses TRBV14 and TRBJ2-7; TRBD1 matches 7 bases. This CDR3 is 13 amino acids long. J gave up 7 bases and V 4 bases, and 7 bases lay outside the gene matches. Germline V gives CDR1 SGHDN, CDR2 FVKESK. CDR3 in DNA: TGTGCCAGCAGCCCGGGACAGCTTAGAGAGCAGTACCTC. Residues: CASSPGQLREQYL.

Only one count was recorded for this clonotype. The chain has TRBV24-1 and TRBJ1-2; D is unclear. The germline gives CDR1 KGHDR, CDR2 SFDVKD. The CDR3 spans 13 residues. Trimming left V 5 bases short and J 8 bases short, with 14 bases between. The CDR3 sequence is CATSAAGLGGYTF. DNA of the CDR3: TGTGCCACCAGTGCCGCTGGATTGGGCGGCTACACCTTC.

This clonotype has at least ten counts. V and J are TRBV24-1 and TRBJ1-5, with D hard to call. The V gene's germline CDR1 is KGHDR and CDR2 SFDVKD. V lost 4 bases, J lost 3 bases, and 12 bases lay in between. The CDR3 covers 15 residues. CDR3 region: CATSDSLGPNQPQHF. CDR3 nucleotides: TGTGCCACCAGTGACTCCCTCGGACCCAATCAGCCCCAGCATTTT.

The chain joins TRBV10-3 to TRBJ1-5; no firm D call. Germline V gene data show CDR1 as ENHRY and CDR2 as SYGVKD. The germline V and J ends were trimmed by 5 bases and 6 bases, with 11 bases remaining between them. This CDR3 has 13 amino acids. The CDR3 region is CAISLGGVQPQHF. CDR3 DNA sequence: TGTGCCATCAGTTTGGGAGGCGTTCAGCCCCAGCATTTT.